The entry below describes one TCR beta chain. Sequenced by immunoSEQ multiplex PCR; TCRdb stores in-frame clones only, minus some. The sample lists 75,000 to 90,000 clones, around 94% occurring once. Germline V gene sequence: CDR1 SGHVS, CDR2 FQNEAQ. This CDR3 is built from 13 residues. Trimming cost V 5 bases and J 3 bases, with 10 bases left between them. The sample belongs to a study of technical replicates of blood from several donors. This receptor was obtained from a human donor in good health. The material sequenced was T cells isolated from PBMCs. The chain carries TRBV7-8 and TRBJ1-1; TRBD1 is a possible D gene (6 bases). CDR3 bases: TGTGCCAGCAGCCTGGACAGAGACACTGAAGCTTTCTTT. Encoded protein: CASSLDRDTEAFF.